The T cell receptor beta chain described here comes from a study of blood T cell repertoires in COVID-19. Source study methods: Reference gene primer amplification in the assay estimated nucleated cell counts. Sequenced by immunoSEQ multiplex PCR; TCRdb stores in-frame clones only, minus some. The DNA gave D and trimming, while V, J and clone size come from that table. The top ten clones hold 0.99% of a sample with under 200,000 clones, 85% to 90% of them seen once. Trimming pared 2 bases from V and 7 bases from J, leaving 5 bases between. CDR3 length: 11 amino acids. The TCR sequence derives from a man aged 18 to 35 with acute or convalescent COVID-19. The chain combines TRBV12-3 or TRBV12-4 with TRBJ1-1; D call uncertain. The sequenced sample was peripheral blood. This chain's CDR3 is CASSLRSEAFF. The CDR3 DNA sequence: TGTGCCAGCAGTTTACGGAGTGAAGCTTTCTTT.